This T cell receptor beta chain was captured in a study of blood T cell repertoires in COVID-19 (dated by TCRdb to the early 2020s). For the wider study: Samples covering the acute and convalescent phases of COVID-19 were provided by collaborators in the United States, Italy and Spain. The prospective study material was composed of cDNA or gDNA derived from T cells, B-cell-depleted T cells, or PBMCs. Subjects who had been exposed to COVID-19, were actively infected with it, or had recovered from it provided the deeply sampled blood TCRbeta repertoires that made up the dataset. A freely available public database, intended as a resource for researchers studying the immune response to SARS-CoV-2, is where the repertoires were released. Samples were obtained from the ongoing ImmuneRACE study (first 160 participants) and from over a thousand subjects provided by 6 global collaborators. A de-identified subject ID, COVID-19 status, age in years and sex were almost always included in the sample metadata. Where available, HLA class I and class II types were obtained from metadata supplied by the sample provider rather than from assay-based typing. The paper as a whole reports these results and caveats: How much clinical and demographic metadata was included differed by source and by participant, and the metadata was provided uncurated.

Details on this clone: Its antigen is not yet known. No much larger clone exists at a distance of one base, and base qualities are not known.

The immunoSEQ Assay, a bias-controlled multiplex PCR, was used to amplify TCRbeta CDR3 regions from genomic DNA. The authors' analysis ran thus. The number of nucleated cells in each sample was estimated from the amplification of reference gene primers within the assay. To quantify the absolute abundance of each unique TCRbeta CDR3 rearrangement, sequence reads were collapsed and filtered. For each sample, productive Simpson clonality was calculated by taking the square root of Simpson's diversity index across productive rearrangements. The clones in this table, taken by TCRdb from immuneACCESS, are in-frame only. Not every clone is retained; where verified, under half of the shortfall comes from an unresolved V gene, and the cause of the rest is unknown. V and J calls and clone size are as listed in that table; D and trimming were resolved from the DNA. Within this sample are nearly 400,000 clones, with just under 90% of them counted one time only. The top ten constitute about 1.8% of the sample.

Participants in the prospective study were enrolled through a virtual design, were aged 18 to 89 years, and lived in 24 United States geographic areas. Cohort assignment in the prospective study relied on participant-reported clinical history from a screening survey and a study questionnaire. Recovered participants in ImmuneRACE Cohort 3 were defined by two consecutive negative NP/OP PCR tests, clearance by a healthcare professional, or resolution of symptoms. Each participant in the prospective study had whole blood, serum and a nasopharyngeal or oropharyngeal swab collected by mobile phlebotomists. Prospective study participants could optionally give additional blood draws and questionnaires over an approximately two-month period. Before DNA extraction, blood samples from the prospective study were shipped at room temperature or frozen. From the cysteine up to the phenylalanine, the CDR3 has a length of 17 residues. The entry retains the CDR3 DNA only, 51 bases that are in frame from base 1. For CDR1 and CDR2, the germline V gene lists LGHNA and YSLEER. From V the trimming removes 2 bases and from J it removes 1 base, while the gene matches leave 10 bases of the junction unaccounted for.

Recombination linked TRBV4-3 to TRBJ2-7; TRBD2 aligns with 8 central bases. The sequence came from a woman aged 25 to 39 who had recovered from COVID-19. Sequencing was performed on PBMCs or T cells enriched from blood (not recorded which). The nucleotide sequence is TGCGCCAGCAGCCAATGGGCCGGGGGGGGGAAATCCTACGAGCAGTACTTC. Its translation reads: CASSQWAGGGKSYEQYF.